This T cell receptor (beta chain) was identified in a study of blood T cells in healthy people across ages. General study results and limits: More naive CD4+ cells and higher diversity were found in long-lived than in aged donors. The diversity estimates, figures obtained from one million T cells, were considered underestimates.

Each sample used at least 6.5 million PBMCs. This clonotype showed up many times. Its antigen remains unidentified. It was with a sample-barcoded 5' primer and a J-beta primer mix that a second PCR of roughly 6 to 11 cycles was run. TCRdb itself ran the 5' RACE reads through MiXCR, one entry per CDR3 protein. The top ten hold 13% of the sample, which has some 670,000 distinct CDR3 sequences, roughly half seen once. There are 19 residues in the CDR3. Germline loops: CDR1 MGHRA, CDR2 YSYEKL. V shed 0 bases, J shed 0 bases, and the junction held 5 bases outside the gene matches. This receptor was taken from an elderly woman in good health. The chain is built from TRBV4-1 and TRBJ2-2; TRBD2 aligns across 12 bases. Sequences were obtained from blood. In DNA, the CDR3 is TGCGCCAGCAGCCAAGATGGAGGACTAGCGGGGCCGAACACCGGGGAGCTGTTTTTT. Protein: CASSQDGGLAGPNTGELFF.